This T cell receptor (beta chain) was documented in a study of memory CD4+ T cells and cytomegalovirus serostatus. Study-level points and caveats: CMV serostatus prediction reached median AUC roughly 0.95, or 0.91 with US-trained model.

On this clone itself: Its antigen is unidentified.

The sort gate was single viable CD3+CD4+CD8-CD45RO+ cells for memory CD4+ T cells. Total CD4+ T cells were enriched by CD4 positive selection. Original processing notes: Out-of-frame sequences were removed, leaving roughly 2,200,000 distinct TCRbeta sequences. Generated by immunoSEQ multiplex PCR, the TCRdb table keeps only in-frame clones and is missing some. D and trimming were read from the DNA, whereas the V and J calls and clone size are those reported in that table. The sample lists 55,000 to 65,000 clones; approximately 86% were seen once. The sequencing input was memory CD4+ T cells from blood. The clonotype originates from an adult in good health and CMV-seronegative. Some clones in this sample may be carry-over from other donors' samples.

CDR3: CASSLSTGELFF. As DNA, the CDR3 is TGCGCCAGCAGCTTGTCCACCGGGGAGCTGTTTTTT. This chain connects TRBV5-1 to TRBJ2-2; D remains unclear. The germline CDR1 and CDR2 sequences are SGHRS and YFSETQ. Trimming removed 1 base at V and 4 bases at J, with 2 bases between. The CDR3 length is 12 residues. The variable domain in full, completed from reference TRBV5-1 and TRBJ2-2, reads KAGVTQTPRYLIKTRGQQVTLSCSPISGHRSVSWYQQTPGQGLQFLFEYFSETQRNKGNFPGRFSGRQFSNSRSEMNVSTLELGDSALYLCASSLSTGELFFGEGSRLTVL.